The following is a T cell receptor beta chain sequence with its context. The repertoire was sequenced with immunoSEQ multiplex PCR; TCRdb's copy has only in-frame clones and lacks some. The repertoire consists of around 180,000 clones, with about 90% occurring once and the leading ten covering roughly 5.3%. These data belong to a study of control samples from healthy donors and cancer patients. The trim removed 1 base at V and 3 bases at J, leaving 7 bases unmatched. The germline gives CDR1 SQVTM, CDR2 ANQGSEA. This CDR3 comprises 16 residues. The sequence came from a young woman in good health. The sequenced sample consisted of blood. This chain connects TRBV29-1 to TRBJ2-2, with 8 bases aligning to TRBD1. CDR3 DNA sequence: TGCAGCGTTGAAGGGGGGTCAGGGGGCCACACCGGGGAGCTGTTTTTT. This gives the protein CSVEGGSGGHTGELFF.